This TCR beta chain was retrieved from a study of a mutant IDH1 vaccine in newly diagnosed glioma. On the study more broadly: Vaccination of patients was performed eight times, in weeks 1, 3, 5, 7, 11, 15, 19 and 23. Patients began vaccination 4-6 weeks after radiotherapy alone, or with temozolomide cycles. Sex distribution of treated patients was roughly 60% male and around 40% female; mean age was 40.4 years.

Documented time point: week 11, during vaccination. Doses comprised 300 ug of mutant IDH1 20-mer peptide each, plus topical imiquimod. Points on this clone: Its antigen is undetermined.

Germline CDR1 SGHRS, CDR2 YFSETQ. CDR3 size: 13 residues. With V trimmed by 8 bases and J by 1 base, 5 bases remained unmatched. Here immunoSEQ multiplex PCR was the method, and the copy in TCRdb shows in-frame clones only, minus some. Of about 66,000 clones in the sample, about four fifths were seen once. Sequencing was performed on PBMCs, taken from a glioma patient whose treatment included an IDH1 peptide vaccine. The source is a man aged 25 to 40 with glioma. The genes are TRBV5-1 and TRBJ2-7; 8 bases map to TRBD2. The CDR3 DNA sequence: TGCGCCAGTACGGGACTAGTTTCCTACGAGCAGTACTTC. Protein sequence: CASTGLVSYEQYF.